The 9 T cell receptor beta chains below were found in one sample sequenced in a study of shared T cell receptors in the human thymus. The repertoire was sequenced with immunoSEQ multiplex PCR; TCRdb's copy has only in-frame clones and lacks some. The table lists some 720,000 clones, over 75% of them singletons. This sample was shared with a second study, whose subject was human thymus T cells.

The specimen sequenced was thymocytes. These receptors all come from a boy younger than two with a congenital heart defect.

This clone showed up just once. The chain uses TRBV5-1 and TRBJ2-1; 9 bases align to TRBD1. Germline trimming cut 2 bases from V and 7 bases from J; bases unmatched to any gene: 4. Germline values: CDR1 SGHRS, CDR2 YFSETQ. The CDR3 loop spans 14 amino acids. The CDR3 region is CASSLGQGRNEQFF. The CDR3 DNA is TGCGCCAGCAGCTTAGGACAGGGGAGGAATGAGCAGTTCTTC.

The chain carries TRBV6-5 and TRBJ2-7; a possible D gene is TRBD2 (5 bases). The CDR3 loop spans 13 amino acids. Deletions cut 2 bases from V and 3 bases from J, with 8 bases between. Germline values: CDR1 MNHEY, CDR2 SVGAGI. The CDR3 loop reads CASSYEGGYEQYF. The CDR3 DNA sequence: TGTGCCAGCAGTTACGAGGGTGGCTACGAGCAGTACTTC.

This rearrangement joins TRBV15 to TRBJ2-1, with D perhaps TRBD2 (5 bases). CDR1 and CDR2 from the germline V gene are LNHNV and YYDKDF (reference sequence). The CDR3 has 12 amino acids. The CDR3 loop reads CATEVTYNEQFF. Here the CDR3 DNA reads TGTGCAACGGAGGTAACATACAATGAGCAGTTCTTC.

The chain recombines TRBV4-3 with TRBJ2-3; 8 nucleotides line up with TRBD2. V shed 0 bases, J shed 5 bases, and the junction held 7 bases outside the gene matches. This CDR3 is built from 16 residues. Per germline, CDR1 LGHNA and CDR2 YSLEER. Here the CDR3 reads CASSQDEGREEDTQYF. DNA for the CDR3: TGCGCCAGCAGCCAAGATGAAGGGCGGGAGGAAGATACGCAGTATTTT.

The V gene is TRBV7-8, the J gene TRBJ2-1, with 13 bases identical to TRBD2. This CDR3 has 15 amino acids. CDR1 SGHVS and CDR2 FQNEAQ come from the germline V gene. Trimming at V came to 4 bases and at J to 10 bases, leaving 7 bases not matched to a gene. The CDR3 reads CASSYGLAGVEEQFF. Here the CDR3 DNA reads TGTGCCAGCAGCTACGGACTAGCGGGAGTTGAAGAGCAGTTCTTC.

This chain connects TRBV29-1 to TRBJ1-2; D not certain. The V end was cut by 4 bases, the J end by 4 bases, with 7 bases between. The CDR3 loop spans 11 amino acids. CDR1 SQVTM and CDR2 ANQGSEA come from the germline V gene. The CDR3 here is CSVGHFYGYTF. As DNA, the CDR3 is TGCAGCGTTGGTCATTTCTATGGCTACACCTTC.

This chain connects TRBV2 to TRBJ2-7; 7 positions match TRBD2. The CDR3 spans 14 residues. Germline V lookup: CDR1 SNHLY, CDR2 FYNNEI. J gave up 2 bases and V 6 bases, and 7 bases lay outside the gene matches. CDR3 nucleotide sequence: TGTGCCAGCAGGTCGCCTAGCGGCACCTACGAGCAGTACTTC. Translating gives CASRSPSGTYEQYF.

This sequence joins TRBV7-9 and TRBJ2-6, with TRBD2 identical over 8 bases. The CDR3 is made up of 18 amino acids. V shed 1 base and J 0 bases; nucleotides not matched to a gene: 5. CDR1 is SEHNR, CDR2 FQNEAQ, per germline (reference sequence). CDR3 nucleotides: TGTGCCAGCAGCTTAGGTCTAGCGGGCAGCTCTGGGGCCAACGTCCTGACTTTC. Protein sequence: CASSLGLAGSSGANVLTF. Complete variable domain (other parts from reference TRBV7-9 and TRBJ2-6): DTGVSQNPRHKITKRGQNVTFRCDPISEHNRLYWYRQTLGQGPEFLTYFQNEAQLEKSRLLSDRFSAERPKGSFSTLEIQRTEQGDSAMYLCASSLGLAGSSGANVLTFGAGSRLTVL.

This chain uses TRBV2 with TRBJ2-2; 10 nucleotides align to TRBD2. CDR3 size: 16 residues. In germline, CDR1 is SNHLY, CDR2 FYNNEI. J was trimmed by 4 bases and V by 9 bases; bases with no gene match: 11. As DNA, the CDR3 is TGTGCCAGGAGGACTAGCGGTTCCACCTCCACCGGGGAGCTGTTTTTT. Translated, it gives CARRTSGSTSTGELFF.